Listed here are 11 T cell receptor beta chains from one sample, sequenced in a study of T cells in Graves' hyperthyroidism and ophthalmopathy. The investigators amplified TCR beta CDR3 regions from RNA transcripts. HTBI primers were used for first-round RT-PCR of the TCR CDR3. TCRdb redid the calling of the multiplex PCR reads with MiXCR, one entry per CDR3 protein. This table holds 600,000 to 650,000 distinct CDR3 sequences, 16% found once. The sample was blood. The source is a woman aged 25 to 39 with Graves' hyperthyroidism.

This clonotype has ten or more counts. This chain links TRBV6-2 or TRBV6-3 with TRBJ2-7; D may be TRBD1 (5 bases). Trimming removed 0 bases from V and 4 bases from J, with 13 bases in between. The germline V gene encodes CDR1 MNHEY and CDR2 SVGEGT. The CDR3 length is 15 residues. The CDR3 coding sequence is TGTGCCAGCAGTTACTCGATTTCAGGGCCGTACGAGCAGTACTTC. This codes for CASSYSISGPYEQYF.

About this clonotype: One junction end disagrees with the germline gene, perhaps due to a read error. The chain couples TRBV4-1 to TRBJ2-5; 8 bases map to TRBD1. CDR1 is MGHRA, CDR2 YSYEKL, per germline. The CDR3 covers 17 residues. CDR3 sequence (DNA): TGTGCCAGCAGCCAGACCGACAGGGGACGGCTTCAAGAGACCCAGTACTTC. It translates to CASSQTDRGRLQETQYF.

This clonotype was recorded many times. The V and J genes are TRBV7-8 and TRBJ2-1; D possibly corresponds to TRBD2 (7 bases). The CDR3 loop spans 16 amino acids. The germline V gene has CDR1 SGHVS and CDR2 FQNEAQ. V lost 7 bases and J 6 bases, leaving 22 bases between the germline ends. The CDR3 protein is CASTSRRGALLNEQFF. For the CDR3, the DNA is TGTGCCAGCACCTCCCGACGGGGGGCTCTCCTCAATGAGCAGTTCTTC. The whole variable domain, filled in from reference TRBV7-8 and TRBJ2-1, reads GAGVSQSPRYKVAKRGQDVALRCDPISGHVSLFWYQQALGQGPEFLTYFQNEAQLDKSGLPSDRFFAERPEGSVSTLKIQRTQQEDSAVYLCASTSRRGALLNEQFFGPGTRLTVL.

The table lists this clonotype with a few counts. Compared with germline, one end of the junction differs, possibly owing to a read error. The rearrangement uses TRBV2 and TRBJ1-6; D remains unclear. This CDR3 comprises 11 residues. Germline V gene lookup returns CDR1 SNHLY and CDR2 FYNNEI. The CDR3 DNA reads TGTGCCAGCAGGGAAGGTTCACCCCTCCACTTT. This codes for CASREGSPLHF.

This clonotype was counted a few times. CDR3 coding DNA: TGTGCCAGCACCACATCAACTAATGAAAAACTGTTTTTT. This sequence encodes CASTTSTNEKLFF. The gene calls are TRBV6-1 and TRBJ1-4; no definite D call. The CDR3 loop spans 13 amino acids. Trimming took 7 bases from V and 0 from J, leaving 6 bases between them. CDR1 and CDR2 (germline): MNHNS, SASEGT.

This clonotype was seen more than once but under ten times. The chain employs TRBV18 and TRBJ1-5; 11 bases align to TRBD1. The germline gives CDR1 KGHSH, CDR2 LQKENI. The trim removed 6 bases at V and 4 bases at J, leaving 8 bases unmatched. This CDR3 is 16 amino acids long. The CDR3 nucleotides read TGTGCCAGCTCGCGAGGACAGGGGGCGCGGAATCAGCCCCAGCATTTT. Encoded protein: CASSRGQGARNQPQHF. Full variable domain (outside the CDR3, taken from reference TRBV18 and TRBJ1-5): NAGVMQNPRHLVRRRGQEARLRCSPMKGHSHVYWYRQLPEEGLKFMVYLQKENIIDESGMPKERFSAEFPKEGPSILRIQQVVRGDSAAYFCASSRGQGARNQPQHFGDGTRLSIL.

This clonotype was seen a handful of times. The chain uses TRBV28 and TRBJ1-6; D unresolved. This CDR3 is built from 17 residues. Deletions cut 6 bases from V and 4 bases from J, with 19 bases between. Germline V gene sequence: CDR1 MDHEN, CDR2 SYDVKM. Here the CDR3 reads CASSLWMRATYNSPLHF. The CDR3 DNA sequence: TGTGCCAGCAGCCTTTGGATGAGGGCTACTTATAATTCACCCCTCCACTTT.

The rearrangement links TRBV18 to TRBJ1-5, with 11 bases matching TRBD1. V dropped 6 bases and J dropped 1; count of bases not matched to a gene: 8. CDR3 size: 17 residues. Looked up from germline, CDR1 is KGHSH and CDR2 is LQKENI. Here the CDR3 reads CASSAGQGARSNQPQHF. DNA of the CDR3: TGTGCCAGCTCGGCTGGACAGGGGGCGCGAAGCAATCAGCCCCAGCATTTT.

This clonotype has at least ten counts. For the CDR3, the DNA is TGTGCCAGCAGCTTAACTAGGTCGGGCAATGAGCAGTTCTTC. Translating gives CASSLTRSGNEQFF. This rearrangement joins TRBV7-3 to TRBJ2-1; D gene uncertain. CDR1 is SGHTA, CDR2 FQGTGA, per germline. V was shortened by 0 bases and J by 6 bases, with 9 bases between the two germline ends. The CDR3 consists of 14 residues.

This clonotype appeared many times. The V call is TRBV6-1, the J call TRBJ2-5; D call uncertain. V gave up 1 base and J gave up 2 bases, with 17 bases separating them. The germline CDR1 and CDR2 sequences are MNHNS and SASEGT. The CDR3 extends over 17 amino acids. CDR3 sequence: CASSEEGWRSAQETQYF. The CDR3 bases are TGTGCCAGCAGTGAAGAGGGTTGGCGGAGCGCACAAGAGACCCAGTACTTC.

This clonotype was picked up many times. The J gene is TRBJ2-1, the V gene TRBV20-1, with 8 bases aligning to TRBD2. Germline V CDR1 and CDR2: DFQATT, SNEGSKA (reference sequence). The CDR3 runs to 14 residues. Trimming took 4 bases from V and 9 from J; bases not matched to a gene: 11. CDR3 residues: CSANSGNRGGEQFF. CDR3 DNA sequence: TGCAGTGCTAATAGCGGGAACAGAGGGGGTGAGCAGTTCTTC.